The sequence of this TCR beta chain was determined in a study of cytomegalovirus exposure and HLA in healthy donors. Study results and caveats: Rarity held for most TCR sequences, but there were some public TCRs that occurred in many donors. The study flagged approximately 180 TCR beta chains as cytomegalovirus-associated. The TCR clusters that emerged in the first cohort tended, a later analysis found, to co-occur in the 120 validation repertoires.

A roughly 120-subject validation cohort, separate from the roughly 700-subject first cohort, supplied the donors. Profiling relied on immunoSEQ multiplex PCR, and the TCRdb table lists in-frame clones only, not all of them. Among about 79,000 clones listed, 93% were seen once. This clone turned up a few times. Its antigen remains unknown. The receptor was derived from a woman in her thirties in good health and CMV-seronegative. The specimen was PBMCs.

CDR3 in DNA: TGCGCCAGCAGCCAAGATCAAAGGGAGGTTGTTGGCTACACCTTC. Translating gives CASSQDQREVVGYTF. The V gene is TRBV4-1, the J gene TRBJ1-2; D uncertain. The germline gives CDR1 MGHRA, CDR2 YSYEKL. V was shortened by 0 bases and J by 7 bases, with 15 bases between the two germline ends. The CDR3 runs 15 residues.